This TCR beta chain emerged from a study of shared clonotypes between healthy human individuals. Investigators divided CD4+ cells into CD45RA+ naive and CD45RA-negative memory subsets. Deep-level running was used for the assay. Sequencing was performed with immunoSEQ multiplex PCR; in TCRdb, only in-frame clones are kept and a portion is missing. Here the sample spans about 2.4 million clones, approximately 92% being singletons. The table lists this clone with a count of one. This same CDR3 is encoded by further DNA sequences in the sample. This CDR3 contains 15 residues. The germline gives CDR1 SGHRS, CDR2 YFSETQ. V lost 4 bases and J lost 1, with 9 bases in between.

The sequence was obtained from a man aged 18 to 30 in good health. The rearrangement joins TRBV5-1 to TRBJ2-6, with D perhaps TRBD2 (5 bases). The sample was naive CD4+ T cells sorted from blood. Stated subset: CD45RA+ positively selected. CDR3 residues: CASSLEGSGANVLTF. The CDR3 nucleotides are TGCGCCAGCAGCCTAGAGGGATCTGGGGCCAACGTCCTGACTTTC.